The next 14 T cell receptor beta chains were all read from a single sample in a study of T cells in Graves' hyperthyroidism and ophthalmopathy. RNA transcripts yielded amplified TCR beta CDR3 regions. Researchers ran a first-round RT-PCR on the TCR CDR3 using the HTBI primer set. TCRdb reanalysed the multiplex PCR reads using MiXCR and keeps one entry per CDR3 protein. Of 500,000 or so distinct CDR3 sequences in the sample, roughly 18% were seen once. Sequenced input: blood. The receptors come from a woman aged 18-30 years with Graves' ophthalmopathy.

This clonotype was counted many times. The chain is built from TRBV12-3 or TRBV12-4 and TRBJ2-1, with 8 bases matching TRBD2. The CDR3 sequence is 14 residues long. V dropped 6 bases and J dropped 3; count of bases not matched to a gene: 4. CDR3 amino acids: CASSGSGSYNEQFF. CDR3 in DNA: TGTGCCAGCAGCGGGAGCGGGAGCTACAATGAGCAGTTCTTC.

CDR3 in amino acids: CASRLGPRNRYTDTQYF. CDR3 bases: TGTGCCAGCAGACTCGGGCCGAGGAACCGCTACACAGATACGCAGTATTTT. The rearrangement links TRBV7-8 to TRBJ2-3, with D uncertain. The CDR3 consists of 17 residues. Trimming removed 6 bases from V and 2 bases from J, with 21 bases in between. Germline CDR1 and CDR2: SGHVS and FQNEAQ. The complete variable domain, with remaining parts taken from reference TRBV7-8 and TRBJ2-3, reads GAGVSQSPRYKVAKRGQDVALRCDPISGHVSLFWYQQALGQGPEFLTYFQNEAQLDKSGLPSDRFFAERPEGSVSTLKIQRTQQEDSAVYLCASRLGPRNRYTDTQYFGPGTRLTVL.

This clonotype was observed a few times. This rearrangement joins TRBV4-1 to TRBJ2-3, with D hard to call. Germline CDR1 reads MGHRA; CDR2 reads YSYEKL. The CDR3 has 16 residues. Trimming removed 4 bases at V and 3 bases at J, with 17 bases between. The CDR3 spells CASSPQTSISTDTQYF. The CDR3 DNA follows: TGCGCCAGCAGCCCCCAGACAAGTATTTCGACAGATACGCAGTATTTT.

This clonotype was observed many times. The V call is TRBV7-8, the J call TRBJ2-5, with D perhaps matching TRBD1 or TRBD2 (5 bases each). CDR1 is SGHVS and CDR2 is FQNEAQ in the germline V gene. V was clipped by 11 bases and J by 4 bases, with 14 bases between them. The length of the CDR3 is 12 residues. CDR3: CASSPGTETQYF. Here the CDR3 DNA reads TGTGCCTCCTCCCCTGGGACAGAGACCCAGTACTTC.

The rearrangement links TRBV5-4 to TRBJ1-2; D perhaps matches TRBD1 (5 bases). The CDR3 loop spans 13 amino acids. V dropped 4 bases and J dropped 8 bases, with 15 bases sitting between them. Germline-derived CDR1 and CDR2 are SGHNT and YYREEE (reference sequence). The CDR3 DNA is TGTGCCAGCAGCCCCCGGGACCCGTCGGGCTACACCTTC. Translating it yields CASSPRDPSGYTF. The variable domain in full, with the rest retrieved from reference TRBV5-4 and TRBJ1-2, is ETGVTQSPTHLIKTRGQQVTLRCSSQSGHNTVSWYQQALGQGPQFIFQYYREEENGRGNFPPRFSGLQFPNYSSELNVNALELDDSALYLCASSPRDPSGYTFGSGTRLTVV.

The chain has TRBV5-8 and TRBJ2-2, with D perhaps TRBD1 or TRBD2 (5 bases each). Germline lookup yields CDR1 SGHTS and CDR2 YDEGEE. The V gene lost 4 bases and the J gene lost 0 bases, with 13 bases spanning the gap. This CDR3 contains 16 residues. CDR3 sequence reads: CASSKGTGANTGELFF. In nucleotides, the CDR3 is TGTGCCAGCAGCAAGGGGACGGGTGCGAACACCGGGGAGCTGTTTTTT.

This clonotype has ten or more counts. The V call is TRBV5-1, the J call TRBJ2-7; 8 bases map to TRBD1. V trimming: 6 bases; J trimming: 5 bases; junction bases outside the gene matches: 7. CDR1 is SGHRS, CDR2 YFSETQ, per germline. CDR3 length: 13 residues. In DNA form, the CDR3 reads TGCGCCAGCACCGGACAGGGCGATAACGAGCAGTACTTC. This sequence encodes CASTGQGDNEQYF. Using reference TRBV5-1 and TRBJ2-7 for the parts outside the CDR3, the full variable domain is KAGVTQTPRYLIKTRGQQVTLSCSPISGHRSVSWYQQTPGQGLQFLFEYFSETQRNKGNFPGRFSGRQFSNSRSEMNVSTLELGDSALYLCASTGQGDNEQYFGPGTRLTVT.

This clonotype was counted at least ten times. The V gene is TRBV28, the J gene TRBJ2-5; D is perhaps TRBD1 (6 bases). The CDR3 has 15 residues. Germline V gene data show CDR1 as MDHEN and CDR2 as SYDVKM. V was trimmed by 6 bases and J by 5 bases, leaving 19 bases between them. DNA for the CDR3: TGTGCCAGCAGGATGAACAGGGTGGGCCGGGAGACCCAGTACTTC. It encodes CASRMNRVGRETQYF.

This clonotype came up many times. The rearrangement joins TRBV27 to TRBJ1-2; 7 bases map to TRBD1. Germline V gives CDR1 MNHEY, CDR2 SMNVEV (reference sequence). CDR3 size: 16 residues. V lost 2 bases and J lost 1; bases outside the gene matches: 7. In nucleotides, the CDR3 is TGTGCCAGCAGTTTAACGAGACAGGGAGGTAACTATGGCTACACCTTC. Protein sequence: CASSLTRQGGNYGYTF.

In its sample, this clonotype was seen many times. V usage is TRBV3-1 and J usage is TRBJ1-1; 7 positions match TRBD1. Germline lookup yields CDR1 LGHDT and CDR2 YNNKEL (reference sequence). With V trimmed by 1 base and J by 4 bases, 6 bases remained unmatched. This CDR3 comprises 15 residues. CDR3 sequence reads: CASSQVRTGLTEAFF. CDR3 bases: TGTGCCAGCAGCCAAGTTAGGACAGGACTCACTGAAGCTTTCTTT.

This clonotype turned up a few times. This sequence joins TRBV19 and TRBJ2-7, with D perhaps TRBD2 (7 bases). The CDR3 is made up of 15 amino acids. Trimming cost V 4 bases and J 1 base, with 14 bases left between them. Germline CDR1 reads LNHDA; CDR2 reads SQIVND (reference sequence). The CDR3 loop reads CASSSLAGASYEQYF. The DNA of the CDR3 is TGTGCCAGTAGTAGCCTTGCGGGGGCATCCTACGAGCAGTACTTC.

The V gene is TRBV7-2, the J gene TRBJ1-4; TRBD1 matches at 10 bases. The germline gives CDR1 SGHTA, CDR2 FQGNSA. The CDR3 has 15 residues. V lost 1 base and J lost 8; bases outside the gene matches: 4. CDR3 DNA sequence: TGTGCCAGCAGCTTAGTCGGGACAGGGGACGAAAAACTGTTTTTT. It is translated as CASSLVGTGDEKLFF.

Points on this clonotype: A clone one base away is much larger, so this may be a read error. The chain couples TRBV2 to TRBJ1-2, with a weak D call TRBD1 (5 bases). The CDR3 totals 15 residues. Looked up from germline, CDR1 is SNHLY and CDR2 is FYNNEI. The CDR3 sequence is CASRRLVRGSYGHTF. CDR3 coding DNA: TGTGCCAGCAGGAGGTTGGTCCGGGGGAGCTATGGCCACACCTTC.

This clonotype was detected ten times or more. The V gene is TRBV28, the J gene TRBJ1-5; 7 bases line up with TRBD1. Per the germline V gene, CDR1 is MDHEN and CDR2 is SYDVKM. The trim removed 7 bases at V and 3 bases at J, leaving 15 bases unmatched. The length of the CDR3 is 17 residues. CDR3 DNA: TGTGCCAGCATTGAGGGGGCAGCCACGTCATTCAATCAGCCCCAGCATTTT. Protein product: CASIEGAATSFNQPQHF.